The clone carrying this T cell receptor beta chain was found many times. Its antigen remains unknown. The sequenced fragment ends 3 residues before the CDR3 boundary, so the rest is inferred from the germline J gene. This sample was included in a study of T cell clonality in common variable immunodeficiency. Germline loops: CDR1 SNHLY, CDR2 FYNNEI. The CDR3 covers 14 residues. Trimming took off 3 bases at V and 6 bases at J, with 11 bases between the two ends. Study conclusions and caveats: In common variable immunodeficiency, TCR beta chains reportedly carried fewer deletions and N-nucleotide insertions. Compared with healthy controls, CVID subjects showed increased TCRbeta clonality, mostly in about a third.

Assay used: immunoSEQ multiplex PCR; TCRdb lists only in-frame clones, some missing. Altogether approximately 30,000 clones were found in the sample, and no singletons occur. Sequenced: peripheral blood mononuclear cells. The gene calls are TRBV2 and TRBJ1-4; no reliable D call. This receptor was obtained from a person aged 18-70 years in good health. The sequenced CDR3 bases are TGTGCCAGCAGTGACCAGGACGGGGATGAAAAA. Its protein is CASSDQDGDEK. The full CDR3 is CASSDQDGDEKLFF.